These 20 T cell receptor beta chains originate from one sample sequenced in a study of T cell repertoires in cytomegalovirus infection (dated by TCRdb to the late 2010s). Sequenced on an Illumina HiSeq 1500. TCRdb reworked the public reads: Q25 trimming with fastp, MiXCR clone assembly, productive beta chains retained. Each entry merges the rows of one CDR3 protein and shows their most common DNA and genes. Across this sample there are about 360,000 distinct CDR3 sequences, with about a sixth seen only once. In total, the top ten clones hold 8.7% of the sample. Source material: PBMCs. The receptors shown here come from a human donor in good health (CMV status not recorded). Some clones in this sample may be carry-over from other donors' samples.

The rearrangement joins TRBV20-1 to TRBJ1-6; D is unclear. Trimming pared 3 bases from V and 9 bases from J, leaving 15 bases between. The CDR3 consists of 14 residues. Germline values: CDR1 DFQATT, CDR2 SNEGSKA (reference sequence). CDR3 DNA sequence: TGCAGTGCTAGGGAAGGGAGTTGGAGTTCACCCCTCCACTTT. Its protein product is CSAREGSWSSPLHF.

This clonotype was picked up many times. The rearrangement joins TRBV7-2 to TRBJ2-5; D call uncertain. CDR3 length: 14 amino acids. CDR1 and CDR2 (germline): SGHTA, FQGNSA. Trimming removed 5 bases at V and 1 base at J, with 11 bases between. The CDR3 DNA reads TGTGCCAGCAGCCACCTCACCGGCCAAGAGACCCAGTACTTC. Amino acid sequence: CASSHLTGQETQYF.

This clonotype showed up just a few times. The J gene is TRBJ1-6, the V gene TRBV7-2; 7 bases fit TRBD1. The ends lost 5 bases at V and 7 bases at J; junction bases unmatched: 8. Germline CDR1 is SGHTA and CDR2 is FQGNSA. The CDR3 runs 15 residues. CDR3 nucleotides: TGTGCCAGCAGCCTGCTCGGGACAGCAAATTCACCCCTCCACTTT. Its translation is CASSLLGTANSPLHF.

This clonotype came up a few times. The chain uses TRBV2 and TRBJ2-3; a weak D match, TRBD1 (5 bases). Trimming stripped 10 bases from V and 5 bases from J, with 13 bases between. Germline-derived CDR1 and CDR2 are SNHLY and FYNNEI. The CDR3 has 12 amino acids. CDR3 nucleotides: TGTGCCACCTCGATTCAGGGAGATACGCAGTATTTT. Protein: CATSIQGDTQYF.

The V and J genes are TRBV20-1 and TRBJ2-1, with D uncertain. This CDR3 region has 15 residues. CDR1 DFQATT and CDR2 SNEGSKA come from the germline V gene (reference sequence). V was clipped by 4 bases and J by 5 bases, with 18 bases between them. The CDR3 region is CSAKGFRYLNNEQFF. CDR3 DNA sequence: TGCAGTGCTAAAGGCTTTAGATACCTTAACAATGAGCAGTTCTTC.

The chain combines TRBV2 with TRBJ2-3, with 8 positions matching TRBD2. V gave up 11 bases and J gave up 1 base; unmatched junction bases: 5. The CDR3 length is 13 residues. Germline CDR1 and CDR2: SNHLY and FYNNEI. CDR3: CADGTSGTDTQYF. The DNA for the CDR3 is TGTGCCGACGGGACTAGTGGCACAGATACGCAGTATTTT.

This clonotype occurred a few times. The chain carries TRBV28 and TRBJ1-1, with 8 nucleotides matching TRBD1. The CDR3 is 14 residues long. The V gene's germline CDR1 is MDHEN and CDR2 SYDVKM. The V and J ends lost 4 bases and 4 bases, in that order; junction bases with no gene match: 5. In DNA, the CDR3 is TGTGCCAGCAGTTCCCGGACAGGGTGCACTGAAGCTTTCTTT. This codes for CASSSRTGCTEAFF.

Many counts were recorded for this clonotype. The rearrangement links TRBV7-2 to TRBJ2-1; D is ambiguous. Per germline, CDR1 SGHTA and CDR2 FQGNSA. V gave up 5 bases and J gave up 10 bases, with 15 bases separating them. This CDR3 is built from 13 residues. Here the CDR3 reads CASSRRRAWEQFF. The DNA of the CDR3 is TGTGCCAGCAGCCGCCGCCGGGCGTGGGAGCAGTTCTTC.

This clonotype was observed many times. The chain uses TRBV18 and TRBJ2-7; 8 bases are shared with TRBD1. Germline-derived CDR1 and CDR2 are KGHSH and LQKENI. The CDR3 runs 16 residues. V lost 3 bases, J lost 0 bases, and 7 bases stayed unmatched. CDR3 sequence (DNA): TGTGCCAGCTCACCGCTCGGGACAGGCAGCTCCTACGAGCAGTACTTC. Translating it yields CASSPLGTGSSYEQYF.

This clonotype was detected a few times. V usage is TRBV12-3 or TRBV12-4 and J usage is TRBJ2-3; 8 positions match TRBD1. There are 14 residues in the CDR3. The V segment lost 7 bases and the J segment 2 bases; nucleotides outside the gene matches: 5. This chain's CDR3 is CASNDRGATDTQYF. The CDR3 coding sequence is TGTGCCAGCAACGACAGGGGAGCCACAGATACGCAGTATTTT.

This clonotype showed up many times. V and J are TRBV7-2 and TRBJ2-1, with 13 positions matching TRBD2. Trimming at V came to 2 bases and at J to 8 bases, leaving 9 bases not matched to a gene. The CDR3 totals 17 residues. Germline CDR1 reads SGHTA; CDR2 reads FQGNSA. The CDR3 region is CASSLTLTSGGGDEQFF. CDR3 nucleotides: TGTGCCAGCAGCTTAACCCTCACTAGCGGGGGGGGGGATGAGCAGTTCTTC.

This sequence joins TRBV29-1 and TRBJ2-7; weak D call: TRBD2 (6 bases). The CDR3 is 14 residues long. CDR1 is SQVTM, CDR2 ANQGSEA, per germline. V lost 6 bases and J 0 bases, leaving 15 bases between the germline ends. CDR3 sequence: CSVRPGLDSYEQYF. CDR3 bases: TGCAGCGTGCGCCCGGGACTCGACTCCTACGAGCAGTACTTC.

This clonotype was counted many times. The genes are TRBV12-3 or TRBV12-4 and TRBJ2-5; the D call may be TRBD1 or TRBD2 (5 bases each). V was pared by 0 bases and J by 5 bases, with 7 bases between. This CDR3 region has 13 residues. The CDR3 is CASSLAGTETQYF. The CDR3 bases are TGTGCCAGCAGTTTAGCGGGGACGGAGACCCAGTACTTC.

V usage is TRBV7-6 and J usage is TRBJ2-1, with D maybe TRBD2 (6 bases). V dropped 4 bases and J dropped 2 bases, with 12 bases sitting between them. The CDR3 is made up of 15 amino acids. CDR1 is SGHVS, CDR2 FNYEAQ, per germline. The CDR3 here is CASSSPGTPYNEQFF. CDR3 coding DNA: TGTGCCAGCAGCTCCCCCGGGACTCCCTACAATGAGCAGTTCTTC.

The gene calls are TRBV9 and TRBJ1-5, with 7 positions matching TRBD1. The CDR3 is made up of 15 amino acids. Trimming cost V 0 bases and J 2 bases; bases outside gene matches: 2. CDR1 is SGDLS and CDR2 is YYNGEE in the germline V gene. CDR3 protein: CASSVGQGGNQPQHF. CDR3 DNA sequence: TGTGCCAGCAGCGTAGGACAGGGAGGCAATCAGCCCCAGCATTTT.

This clonotype was seen only once. V and J are TRBV11-2 and TRBJ2-3, with D perhaps matching TRBD2 (6 bases). V shed 8 bases and J shed 1 base, with 16 bases lying between them. This CDR3 contains 15 residues. Germline CDR1 reads SGHAT; CDR2 reads FQNNGV. The CDR3 bases are TGTGCCAGCGTATTTGGACTAAGGGGCACAGATACGCAGTATTTT. As protein: CASVFGLRGTDTQYF.

A few counts support this clonotype. The chain combines TRBV20-1 with TRBJ2-1; tentative D call: TRBD2 (6 bases). CDR1 DFQATT and CDR2 SNEGSKA come from the germline V gene (reference sequence). CDR3 size: 17 residues. Deletions cut 0 bases from V and 6 bases from J, with 21 bases between. CDR3 amino acids: CSARDARPVRGSNEQFF. The CDR3 coding sequence is TGCAGTGCTAGAGACGCCAGGCCAGTCCGGGGGAGCAATGAGCAGTTCTTC.

The table lists this clonotype with many counts. The CDR3 reads CASSPSGSGANVLTF. CDR3 bases: TGTGCCAGCAGCCCTAGCGGGTCTGGGGCCAACGTCCTGACTTTC. This chain joins TRBV7-8 and TRBJ2-6; 8 positions agree with TRBD2. Germline-derived CDR1 and CDR2 are SGHVS and FQNEAQ. The CDR3 totals 15 residues. V lost 5 bases to trimming and J lost 1 base; unmatched junction nucleotides: 1.

The rearrangement joins TRBV14 to TRBJ2-7; D may be TRBD1 (5 bases). The CDR3 is 14 residues long. V gave up 4 bases and J gave up 3 bases, with 13 bases separating them. Per the germline V gene, CDR1 is SGHDN and CDR2 is FVKESK. The CDR3, as DNA: TGTGCCAGCAGCCCCCTCGCAGGGTACTACGAGCAGTACTTC. As protein: CASSPLAGYYEQYF.

This clonotype has just a few counts. The chain links TRBV27 to TRBJ2-7, with TRBD2 matching over 9 bases. The germline V gene has CDR1 MNHEY and CDR2 SMNVEV (reference sequence). The CDR3 runs to 15 residues. Trimming at V came to 5 bases and at J to 5 bases, leaving 10 bases not matched to a gene. The CDR3 DNA reads as TGTGCCAGCAGTCTCCCGGGGACTAGCAGAAACGAGCAGTACTTC. Amino acids: CASSLPGTSRNEQYF.